This T cell receptor (beta chain) was sequenced in a study of T cell responses to AZD1222 COVID-19 vaccine (dated by TCRdb to about 2021). For context, the study as a whole: TCR sequencing covered roughly 230 trial participants: roughly 200 given two doses of AZD1222 and about 26 given two doses of MenACWY control vaccine. Trial participants were enrolled into age subgroups of 18-55, 56-69 and 70-plus years, which contained about 150, 28 and 57 TCR-sequenced participants, respectively. What the work shows at the level of the full study, not this receptor alone: Conclusions about previously exposed vaccinees are limited because only a handful of AZD1222 recipients were SARS-CoV-2 seropositive at baseline. Participants were mostly white British, with more females than males. The authors suggested clonal diversity may have been underestimated. Because no day 14 peak-response samples were available, repertoires were characterized only after the peak T cell response. After two AZD1222 doses, spike-specific TCR breadth and depth were significantly higher than at day 0 and than in MenACWY recipients. The vaccine-associated CD4 TCRs covered the entire spike protein, and the dominant responses fell in regions 160-218 and 743-854. Reportedly, almost half of the unique spike-specific TCRs recognized epitopes lying outside the regions that are mutated in the B.1.351 and B.1.1.7 variants. The 56-69-year group was small, and its depth increase did not reach significance, likely because of low power.

V was cut back by 6 bases and J by 1 base, leaving a gap of 10 bases between them. CDR1 and CDR2, looked up from the germline V gene (reference sequence), are MNHNY and SVGAGI. The CDR3, cysteine through phenylalanine, is 13 amino acids long. CDR3 DNA is the only sequence kept; it has 39 bases, read in frame from the first base. The CDR3 regions of human TCRbeta chains were analyzed by immunosequencing. For the original study's pipeline: TCRs in the repertoires were compared against a reference library of SARS-CoV-2-specific TCRs that had been generated with the MIRA antigen-specificity platform. Breadth was defined as the fraction of unique TCRs that were SARS-CoV-2-associated. Depth was defined as the fraction of total T cells that were SARS-CoV-2-associated. Using the MIRA data, every spike-specific TCR was mapped to the spike region that the TCR reacted to and assigned to either a CD4 or a CD8 class. Log10-transformed breadth and depth values were compared by one-way ANOVA with Sidak's multiple comparisons tests. TCRdb's version of the immuneACCESS table is confined to in-frame rearrangements and falls short of the full clone set. An unresolved V gene accounts for under half of the shortfall where checked; the remainder is of unknown origin. D and trimming were read from the DNA, whereas the V and J calls and clone size are those reported in that table. The table for this sample lists around 150,000 clones; about 93% of them were counted only once. Approximately 7% of the sample rests with the top ten.

As for this clone: The antigen this receptor binds is unknown. No much larger clonotype is one base removed from it; base qualities were not supplied.

Sample time point, as interpreted from the label and publication: about 28 days (+/-7) after the second vaccine dose. AZD1222 recipients with second doses at about 4 weeks or about 12 weeks were pooled, because spike-specific TCR depth and breadth did not differ between schedules. Samples from vaccinated people were obtained from the UK trials COV001 and COV002, which included a single-blind randomized controlled phase 2/3 trial of AZD1222 (ChAdOx1 nCoV-19) in healthy adults. For TCRbeta chain sequencing, PBMC samples from trial participants were taken at day 0 and at day 28 after the second dose.

This receptor chain uses TRBV6-6 and TRBJ2-7; the D segment may tentatively be TRBD1 or TRBD2, each giving 5 matched bases. The sample in question was peripheral blood, obtained 28 days after the second AZD1222 dose. The clonotype originates from an adult who received the AZD1222 COVID-19 vaccine. The CDR3 reads CASRGTASYEQYF. The DNA sequence is as follows: TGTGCCAGCAGAGGGACGGCATCCTACGAGCAGTACTTC.